The rows below give T cell receptor beta chains drawn from one sample of a study of T cell repertoires in cytomegalovirus infection. Their recognized antigens are unknown. One entry per CDR3 protein results from TCRdb running MiXCR on the reads. The table lists about 500,000 distinct CDR3 sequences, around 35% of them singletons, with about a sixth in the top ten. This material consisted of cultured PBMCs, taken from culture after CMV antigen stimulation. The receptors come from a human donor in good health (CMV status not recorded). Some clones in this sample may be carry-over from other donors' samples. Each CDR3 is given with its conserved first and last residue. A D gene is named only where the DNA matches it firmly. The size entry is marked missing in some rows and otherwise reads once, few, many or a size class.

-,TRBD2,TRBV12-3/TRBV12-4,TRBJ2-1,CASSLYGGRRDEQFF,TGTGCCAGCAGTTTATATGGCGGGAGGAGGGATGAGCAGTTCTTC
few,TRBD2,TRBV7-2,TRBJ2-3,CASSLALKREMDTQYF,TGTGCCAGCAGCTTAGCGTTAAAGCGGGAGATGGATACGCAGTATTTT
once,TRBD1,TRBV7-6,TRBJ2-7,CASSLEGAYEQHF,TGTGCCAGCAGCTTAGAGGGGGCCTACGAGCAGCACTTC
few,-,TRBV12-3/TRBV12-4,TRBJ1-2,CASSFLGRGLYGYTF,TGTGCCAGCAGTTTTCTAGGCAGGGGCCTCTATGGCTACACCTTC
-,-,TRBV7-8,TRBJ2-2,CASNQPIINTGELFF,TGTGCCAGCAACCAGCCCATAATCAACACCGGGGAGCTGTTTTTT
few,TRBD2,TRBV6-5,TRBJ2-3,CASSFLSGRGPDTQYF,TGTGCCAGCAGTTTCCTCAGCGGGAGAGGGCCAGATACGCAGTATTTT
-,-,TRBV11-3,TRBJ2-1,CASSPSTADGYNEQFF,TGTGCCAGCAGCCCCTCCACAGCGGATGGCTACAATGAGCAGTTCTTC
few,TRBD2,TRBV4-3,TRBJ2-3,CASSQGGYPAGGSINTDTQYF,TGCGCCAGCAGCCAAGGGGGATATCCAGCGGGAGGGTCAATAAACACAGATACGCAGTATTTT
-,-,TRBV6-5,TRBJ2-7,CASSYSSLAPYEQYF,TGTGCCAGCAGTTACTCGAGCCTAGCGCCTTACGAGCAGTACTTC
few,-,TRBV19,TRBJ1-5,CASSFGGGQPQHF,TGTGCCAGTAGTTTCGGGGGAGGACAGCCCCAGCATTTT
-,TRBD1,TRBV10-3,TRBJ2-5,CAISVGQGVEETQYF,TGTGCCATCAGTGTCGGGCAGGGGGTAGAGGAGACCCAGTACTTC
-,-,TRBV7-2,TRBJ2-7,CASSRANTNEQYF,TGTGCCAGCAGCCGGGCCAATACAAACGAGCAGTACTTC
-,-,TRBV29-1,TRBJ1-4,CSAAPGGEKLFF,TGCAGCGCCGCCCCCGGGGGCGAAAAACTGTTTTTT
-,TRBD1,TRBV11-3,TRBJ2-5,CASSPSGTGGFETQYF,TGTGCCAGCAGCCCCTCCGGGACAGGGGGATTCGAGACCCAGTACTTC
few,-,TRBV7-4,TRBJ2-5,CASSVTQIETQYF,TGTGCCAGCAGCGTCACTCAGATCGAGACCCAGTACTTC
few,-,TRBV7-9,TRBJ1-2,CASSRETNYGYTF,TGTGCCAGCAGTAGAGAGACTAACTATGGCTACACCTTC
few,-,TRBV6-2/TRBV6-3,TRBJ2-3,CASSRDDRTDTQYF,TGTGCCAGCAGTCGAGACGACAGAACAGATACGCAGTATTTT
few,TRBD2,TRBV27,TRBJ2-2,CASSLFASGRIDTGELFF,TGTGCCAGCAGTTTATTTGCTAGCGGGAGAATTGACACCGGGGAGCTGTTTTTT
-,TRBD2,TRBV4-1,TRBJ2-1,CASSQNLAGLNEQFF,TGCGCCAGCAGCCAAAATCTAGCGGGACTCAATGAGCAGTTCTTC
few,-,TRBV12-3/TRBV12-4,TRBJ2-4,CASSAQALAKNIQYF,TGTGCCAGCAGCGCGCAGGCTTTAGCCAAAAACATTCAGTACTTC
few,-,TRBV7-6,TRBJ2-6,CASSVRGPFSSGANVLTF,TGTGCCAGCAGCGTCCGGGGTCCTTTTAGCTCTGGGGCCAACGTCCTGACTTTC
-,-,TRBV4-1,TRBJ1-2,CASTSGGGESANGYTF,TGCGCCAGCACGTCCGGGGGCGGGGAATCGGCAAATGGCTACACCTTC
-,-,TRBV6-1,TRBJ2-7,CASSYGPGVSYEQYF,TGTGCCAGCAGTTACGGCCCGGGAGTATCCTACGAGCAGTACTTC
few,-,TRBV29-1,TRBJ2-5,CRGGAGPVDTQYF,TGCCGAGGGGGGGCAGGGCCAGTGGATACCCAGTACTTC
-,-,TRBV27,TRBJ2-1,CASSLIGVVVAREQFF,TGTGCCAGCAGTCTTATAGGGGTCGTGGTAGCTCGGGAGCAGTTCTTC
few,-,TRBV7-8,TRBJ1-5,CASSLQGYSNQPQHF,TGTGCCAGCAGCCTACAGGGTTATAGCAATCAGCCCCAGCATTTT
few,-,TRBV2,TRBJ2-7,CASSDAAEQYF,TGTGCCAGCAGTGACGCGGCCGAGCAGTACTTC
few,TRBD2,TRBV6-2/TRBV6-3,TRBJ2-1,CASIDGRIYEQFF,TGTGCCAGCATAGACGGGAGGATATATGAGCAGTTCTTC